The 24 T cell receptor beta chains in this list originate from one sample, sequenced in a study of blood T cell repertoires in COVID-19. Produced via immunoSEQ multiplex PCR; TCRdb's table is partial and in-frame only. The data show fewer than 250,000 clones, with roughly four fifths seen just once and 1.5% to 2% held by the top ten. What was sequenced was peripheral blood. These receptors all come from a woman aged 80 or over with acute or convalescent COVID-19.

CDR3 sequence reads: CASSLASTDTQYF. CDR3 nucleotide sequence: TGTGCCAGCAGCTTAGCGAGTACGGATACGCAGTATTTT. The chain carries TRBV7-2 and TRBJ2-3; no definite D call. V gave up 0 bases and J gave up 6 bases, with 7 bases separating them. This CDR3 has 13 residues. The V gene's germline CDR1 is SGHTA and CDR2 FQGNSA.

This rearrangement joins TRBV4-2 to TRBJ1-2; D call uncertain. V dropped 5 bases and J dropped 0 bases, with 19 bases sitting between them. Germline values: CDR1 LGHNA, CDR2 YNFKEQ. This CDR3 is 17 amino acids long. The CDR3 region is CASSEAADFRPNYGYTF. CDR3 DNA sequence: TGTGCCAGCAGCGAAGCAGCGGATTTTCGCCCTAACTATGGCTACACCTTC.

This clone was detected only a few times. The chain is built from TRBV30 and TRBJ1-1; D is ambiguous. Looked up from germline, CDR1 is GTSNPN and CDR2 is SVGIG (reference sequence). The CDR3 is 15 residues long. Trimming cost V 3 bases and J 0 bases, with 14 bases left between them. CDR3 sequence: CAWRNFRQMNTEAFF. In nucleotides, the CDR3 is TGTGCCTGGAGAAATTTCAGGCAGATGAACACTGAAGCTTTCTTT. Combining the CDR3 with reference TRBV30 and TRBJ1-1 gives the whole variable domain SQTIHQWPATLVQPVGSPLSLECTVEGTSNPNLYWYRQAAGRGLQLLFYSVGIGQISSEVPQNLSASRPQDRQFILSSKKLLLSDSGFYLCAWRNFRQMNTEAFFGQGTRLTVV.

The CDR3 DNA reads as TGTGCCAGCAGTGTAGACAGGAGCTACGAGCAGTACTTC. Its translation is CASSVDRSYEQYF. The chain carries TRBV7-7 and TRBJ2-7, with D perhaps matching TRBD1 (6 bases). Germline V lookup: CDR1 SSHAT, CDR2 FNYEAQ (reference sequence). The ends were cut back, 6 bases at V and 3 bases at J, with 12 bases in the middle. The CDR3 consists of 13 residues.

CDR3 bases: TGTGCCATCAGGGACAGGGGAACTGAAGCTTTCTTT. Translation gives CAIRDRGTEAFF. The chain uses TRBV10-3 and TRBJ1-1, with 9 bases aligning to TRBD1. Germline values: CDR1 ENHRY, CDR2 SYGVKD. After removal of 6 bases from V and 5 bases from J, the junction contained 1 base not matched to a gene. The CDR3 is 12 residues long.

This chain links TRBV5-1 with TRBJ1-2, with 7 bases fitting TRBD1. This CDR3 spans 14 amino acids. The germline V gene has CDR1 SGHRS and CDR2 YFSETQ. Trimming removed 5 bases from V and 7 bases from J; junction bases left unmatched: 11. CDR3: CASSSQGETGGYTF. The CDR3 nucleotides are TGCGCCAGCAGTTCCCAGGGGGAAACGGGTGGCTACACCTTC. The full variable domain, rest sourced from reference TRBV5-1 and TRBJ1-2, is KAGVTQTPRYLIKTRGQQVTLSCSPISGHRSVSWYQQTPGQGLQFLFEYFSETQRNKGNFPGRFSGRQFSNSRSEMNVSTLELGDSALYLCASSSQGETGGYTFGSGTRLTVV.

This clone has only a few counts. This chain links TRBV24-1 with TRBJ1-1; D gene unclear. CDR3 length: 14 amino acids. The V end was cut by 8 bases, the J end by 0 bases, with 12 bases between. CDR1 is KGHDR, CDR2 SFDVKD, per germline. DNA of the CDR3: TGTGCCACCACCGATTACAGAATGAACACTGAAGCTTTCTTT. It specifies CATTDYRMNTEAFF.

The J gene is TRBJ1-6, the V gene TRBV7-2; no definite D call. This CDR3 comprises 15 residues. V was pared by 8 bases and J by 0 bases, with 11 bases between. The germline V gene encodes CDR1 SGHTA and CDR2 FQGNSA. The CDR3 DNA follows: TGTGCCAGCCAGGTGGATAGCTCCTATAATTCACCCCTCCACTTT. Its translation is CASQVDSSYNSPLHF. Looking up the rest from reference TRBV7-2 and TRBJ1-6 gives the full variable domain: GAGVSQSPSNKVTEKGKDVELRCDPISGHTALYWYRQSLGQGLEFLIYFQGNSAPDKSGLPSDRFSAERTGGSVSTLTIQRTQQEDSAVYLCASQVDSSYNSPLHFGNGTRLTVT.

The chain joins TRBV6-5 to TRBJ1-1; 7 bases are shared with TRBD1. The V segment lost 7 bases and the J segment 1 base; nucleotides outside the gene matches: 3. The CDR3 is 13 amino acids. CDR1 and CDR2 (germline): MNHEY, SVGAGI. CDR3 nucleotides: TGTGCCAGCATCAACAGGGGGAACACTGAAGCTTTCTTT. This codes for CASINRGNTEAFF.

V is TRBV11-2 and J is TRBJ1-2; D may be TRBD1 (6 bases). The V gene's germline CDR1 is SGHAT and CDR2 FQNNGV. This CDR3 has 14 residues. Trimming pared 5 bases from V and 8 bases from J, leaving 18 bases between. CDR3 protein: CASSPRPGVGGYTF. CDR3 DNA sequence: TGTGCCAGCAGCCCTAGACCAGGGGTGGGGGGCTACACCTTC.

This clone was seen once. V usage is TRBV11-2 and J usage is TRBJ2-1, with TRBD2 matching over 7 bases. Germline CDR1 reads SGHAT; CDR2 reads FQNNGV. Losses at the gene ends were 0 bases for V and 9 bases for J; bases not matched to a gene: 11. The CDR3 spans 16 residues. CDR3 in DNA: TGTGCCAGCAGCTTAGATCGGGGAGGGATTGGTGGTGAGCAGTTCTTC. The encoded protein is CASSLDRGGIGGEQFF.

The gene calls are TRBV5-1 and TRBJ1-4; D is unresolved. In germline, CDR1 is SGHRS, CDR2 YFSETQ. The CDR3 loop spans 14 amino acids. The germline V and J ends were trimmed by 0 bases and 3 bases, with 6 bases remaining between them. DNA of the CDR3: TGCGCCAGCAGCTTGGGGTCAGCTAATGAAAAACTGTTTTTT. Its protein product is CASSLGSANEKLFF.

This chain uses TRBV27 with TRBJ1-2, with 10 bases lining up with TRBD1. Germline V lookup: CDR1 MNHEY, CDR2 SMNVEV (reference sequence). The CDR3 is 18 residues long. V lost 2 bases and J lost 6; bases outside the gene matches: 15. Here the CDR3 DNA reads TGTGCCAGCAGTTTAGGGTTGGGACAGGGGAGAGGGGTTGATGGCTACACCTTC. Translating it yields CASSLGLGQGRGVDGYTF.

This clone has just one count. The CDR3 sequence: CASSPRDRVAEAFF. The CDR3 nucleotides are TGTGCCAGCAGTCCCCGGGACAGGGTCGCTGAAGCTTTCTTT. This chain connects TRBV6-5 to TRBJ1-1, with 9 bases aligning to TRBD1. Germline V gene data show CDR1 as MNHEY and CDR2 as SVGAGI. V lost 5 bases to trimming and J lost 6 bases; unmatched junction nucleotides: 7. The CDR3 contains 14 residues.

The V call is TRBV7-3, the J call TRBJ2-5; D might be TRBD1 (6 bases). The CDR3 is 14 amino acids. Germline CDR1 is SGHTA and CDR2 is FQGTGA. Trimming removed 5 bases at V and 5 bases at J, with 15 bases between. The CDR3 nucleotides read TGTGCCAGCAGCCCACAGGGTGCCCCCGAGACCCAGTACTTC. Translating it yields CASSPQGAPETQYF.

The table lists this clone with a count of one. This chain links TRBV9 with TRBJ1-1; tentative D call: TRBD1 (5 bases). V was pared by 3 bases and J by 6 bases, with 18 bases between. CDR1 is SGDLS, CDR2 YYNGEE, per germline. The CDR3 length is 15 residues. The DNA of the CDR3 is TGTGCCAGCAGCGCCCGAGGAACAGGTGGCTCTGAAGCTTTCTTT. Its translation is CASSARGTGGSEAFF.

The V call is TRBV19, the J call TRBJ2-7; 10 nucleotides match TRBD1. V lost 4 bases, J lost 3 bases, and 9 bases stayed unmatched. Germline assignment: CDR1 LNHDA and CDR2 SQIVND (reference sequence). This CDR3 is built from 16 residues. The CDR3: CASSSDGQGGNYEQYF. CDR3 nucleotides: TGTGCCAGTAGTAGCGATGGACAGGGGGGCAACTACGAGCAGTACTTC.

The rearrangement joins TRBV2 to TRBJ1-5; possibly TRBD1 for D (6 bases). V dropped 2 bases and J dropped 6 bases, with 17 bases sitting between them. CDR3 size: 16 residues. CDR1 and CDR2 from the germline V gene are SNHLY and FYNNEI. The CDR3 DNA follows: TGTGCCAGCAGTGAACGCGACAGGCAACCGGCTCAGCCCCAGCATTTT. Translated, it gives CASSERDRQPAQPQHF.

This rearrangement joins TRBV24-1 to TRBJ2-6; 11 nucleotides match TRBD1. The germline V gene has CDR1 KGHDR and CDR2 SFDVKD. This CDR3 contains 17 residues. The trim removed 4 bases at V and 2 bases at J, leaving 3 bases unmatched. Here the CDR3 reads CATSDPGQGAGANVLTF. The CDR3 DNA reads as TGTGCCACCAGTGACCCGGGACAGGGGGCTGGGGCCAACGTCCTGACTTTC.

The chain links TRBV29-1 to TRBJ1-2, with 7 bases matching TRBD1. V was clipped by 4 bases and J by 5 bases; unmatched bases: 19. Germline V lookup: CDR1 SQVTM, CDR2 ANQGSEA. This CDR3 contains 17 residues. The CDR3 here is CSVALAGGEGASYGYTF. CDR3 nucleotide sequence: TGCAGCGTTGCTTTGGCAGGGGGAGAGGGCGCCTCGTATGGCTACACCTTC.

This clone appeared once. The rearrangement uses TRBV4-3 and TRBJ2-2; D might be TRBD2 (7 bases). Trimming removed 1 base at V and 5 bases at J, with 14 bases between. CDR1 is LGHNA, CDR2 YSLEER, per germline. The CDR3 sequence is 16 residues long. CDR3 bases: TGCGCCAGCAGCCAAGCGGCGGGGGCAGGGACCGGGGAGCTGTTTTTT. It is translated as CASSQAAGAGTGELFF.

This clone was seen more than once but under ten times. The V call is TRBV4-1, the J call TRBJ2-1; possible D gene TRBD2, 6 bases. CDR3 length: 18 amino acids. Germline V gene lookup returns CDR1 MGHRA and CDR2 YSYEKL. Trimming cost V 0 bases and J 3 bases, with 18 bases left between them. The chain's CDR3 is CASSQELRATRLYNEQFF. In DNA, the CDR3 is TGCGCCAGCAGCCAAGAACTCAGAGCGACTAGACTCTACAATGAGCAGTTCTTC.

This chain connects TRBV25-1 to TRBJ2-6; 8 bases fit TRBD1. This CDR3 region has 17 residues. The V and J ends lost 6 bases and 0 bases, in that order; junction bases with no gene match: 7. Germline V lookup: CDR1 MGHDK, CDR2 SYGVNS. The DNA of the CDR3 is TGTGCCAGCAGGGGAGGACAGGGAAACTCTGGGGCCAACGTCCTGACTTTC. This gives the protein CASRGGQGNSGANVLTF.

The CDR3 sequence is CASSDGTGLREKLFF. The CDR3 DNA reads as TGTGCCAGCAGTGACGGGACAGGGCTTCGGGAAAAACTGTTTTTT. The genes are TRBV6-1 and TRBJ1-4, with TRBD1 matching 9 bases. Germline V gives CDR1 MNHNS, CDR2 SASEGT. After removal of 3 bases from V and 8 bases from J, the junction contained 7 bases not matched to a gene. The CDR3 totals 15 residues.